These T cell receptor beta chains were read from a single sample in a study of T cell responses to AZD1222 COVID-19 vaccine. Clones were read by immunoSEQ multiplex PCR, and TCRdb kept only the in-frame ones, dropping some. The sample includes about 140,000 clones. The sample consisted of peripheral blood. These receptors were taken from an adult in good health. The CDR3 runs from the conserved cysteine through the conserved F or W. A D gene is named only where the DNA matches it firmly.

TRBV5-4 | TRBD2 | CASSLGLAGKSQETQYF
TRBV18 | TRBD2 | CASSPPSGGGMNEQYF
TRBV5-6 | - | CASSQGTFTVADGYTF
TRBV28 | - | CASSFSRGLMFQYF
TRBV5-6 | - | CASSLEGISYEQYF
TRBV5-6 | - | CASSLVGGSGNTIYF
TRBV5-1 | - | CASSPDRRNTEAFF
TRBV6-6 | TRBD2 | CASSLKGRATGELFF
TRBV11-2 | TRBD1 | CASSKNTGGNEKLFF
TRBV5-8 | - | CASSLLWSPLHF
TRBV6-6 | - | CASSNRDGRYNYGYTF
TRBV7-6 | - | CASSTGGNTEAFF
TRBV9 | - | CASSPTGTSGGHNYGYTF
TRBV13 | TRBD1 | CASSVGTVGTEAFF
TRBV4-2 | - | CASSARLGGGAYNEQFF
TRBV15 | - | CATSPGRRRNIQYF
TRBV18 | - | CASSPLEWTDGPEAFF
TRBV6-5 | - | CASSYSGGPGYGVQFF
TRBV27 | - | CASSSQLGARETQYF
TRBV5-6 | TRBD2 | CASSLGSGGYEQYF
TRBV6-1 | - | CASSEAVEAFF
TRBV5-4 | TRBD1 | CASSPPGQGAFFGYTF
TRBV7-2 | - | CASSLTDIEETQYF
TRBV7-6 | - | CASSLETGNNSPLHF
TRBV10-2 | TRBD1 | CASSQPGQGLNTEAFF
TRBV19 | - | CASSIDGGVQGTEAFF
TRBV27 | - | CASSYEGHQGNIQYF
TRBV5-1 | TRBD1 | CASTISGTGNTEAFF
TRBV11-2 | - | CASSPLRAGEKLFF
TRBV11-3 | - | CASSTRQYGYTF
TRBV9 | - | CASSLDFTTEAFF
TRBV29-1 | - | CSVEGYYGYTF
TRBV3-1/TRBV3-2 | TRBD1 | CASGQGQPQHF
TRBV5-5 | - | CASSLEGGEPKAFF
TRBV14 | - | CASSQDPPGFPNSPLHF
TRBV28 | TRBD2 | CASSSGGQETQYF
TRBV28 | TRBD1 | CASSSHRGRSTGELFF
TRBV24-1 | - | CATSDSTSTDTQYF
TRBV6-1 | - | CASSLTGMNTEAFF
TRBV28 | TRBD1 | CASSLGQSNQPQHF
TRBV4-1 | TRBD2 | CASSRIYGGAGTDTQYF
TRBV11-3 | - | CASSFVKLGGEQFF
TRBV4-1 | TRBD1 | CASSQDRRTGNYGYTF
TRBV4-1 | - | CASSQDHRETQYF
TRBV3-1/TRBV3-2 | TRBD1 | CASSGSDRVATEAFF